Below, 24 T cell receptor beta chains from the same sample are listed, as sequenced in a study of blood T cell repertoires in COVID-19. The method was immunoSEQ multiplex PCR; TCRdb's version includes in-frame clones alone and lacks a portion of them. The data show about 88,000 clones, more than 75% seen once. Sequencing was carried out using peripheral blood. All receptors come from a woman aged 70 to 79 with acute or convalescent COVID-19.

The chain employs TRBV5-6 and TRBJ2-2; the match to TRBD2 covers 8 bases. Germline values: CDR1 SGHDT, CDR2 YYEEEE. The V segment lost 1 base and the J segment 0 bases; nucleotides outside the gene matches: 11. The CDR3 spans 19 residues. The CDR3 DNA sequence: TGTGCCAGCAGCTTGCTTGGTACCGGGACTAGGGCGAACACCGGGGAGCTGTTTTTT. Amino acids: CASSLLGTGTRANTGELFF.

The chain links TRBV5-1 to TRBJ2-5; D gene ambiguous. CDR3 length: 13 residues. Per germline, CDR1 SGHRS and CDR2 YFSETQ. V was cut by 4 bases and J by 2 bases, with 9 bases left in between. CDR3 sequence reads: CASSPGVQETQYF. The CDR3 DNA reads TGCGCCAGCAGCCCCGGTGTTCAAGAGACCCAGTACTTC.

The chain uses TRBV5-1 and TRBJ2-5, with 7 bases aligning to TRBD2. The length of the CDR3 is 15 residues. The trim removed 7 bases at V and 5 bases at J, leaving 14 bases unmatched. The V gene's germline CDR1 is SGHRS and CDR2 YFSETQ. CDR3 sequence (DNA): TGCGCCAGCTCCTCCCCGCTGGTGGGGGGGGAGACCCAGTACTTC. Translated, it gives CASSSPLVGGETQYF.

The chain employs TRBV27 and TRBJ2-5; 8 nucleotides align to TRBD2. The CDR3 is made up of 16 amino acids. Germline CDR1 reads MNHEY; CDR2 reads SMNVEV (reference sequence). V trimming: 5 bases; J trimming: 2 bases; junction bases outside the gene matches: 10. The CDR3 reads CASSQFYGGGQETQYF. The CDR3 DNA is TGTGCCAGCAGTCAATTCTACGGGGGGGGACAAGAGACCCAGTACTTC.

V and J are TRBV5-6 and TRBJ2-1; D not certain. This CDR3 contains 13 residues. V lost 2 bases and J 6 bases, leaving 9 bases between the germline ends. Looked up from germline, CDR1 is SGHDT and CDR2 is YYEEEE. CDR3 DNA sequence: TGTGCCAGCAGCTTCGGTAGCCGCAATGAGCAGTTCTTC. Residues: CASSFGSRNEQFF.

The chain carries TRBV15 and TRBJ2-7, with 8 bases aligning to TRBD1. Trimming took 4 bases from V and 1 from J; bases not matched to a gene: 3. This CDR3 is built from 14 residues. Per germline, CDR1 LNHNV and CDR2 YYDKDF (reference sequence). The CDR3 loop reads CATSTGQGSYEQYV. In DNA form, the CDR3 reads TGTGCCACCAGCACAGGACAGGGTTCCTACGAGCAGTACGTC.

The chain combines TRBV29-1 with TRBJ1-2; D gene uncertain. V shed 5 bases and J shed 4 bases, with 11 bases lying between them. This CDR3 region has 12 residues. Germline V CDR1 and CDR2: SQVTM, ANQGSEA. The CDR3 region is CSVPRSPYGYTF. CDR3 bases: TGCAGCGTTCCGAGGTCACCCTATGGCTACACCTTC.

The rearrangement uses TRBV3-1 (or the pseudogene TRBV3-2) and TRBJ1-1; D perhaps matches TRBD1 (6 bases). Germline V CDR1 and CDR2: LGHDT, YNNKEL (reference sequence). CDR3 length equals 13 residues. Trimming took 1 base from V and 5 from J, leaving 8 bases between them. The CDR3 loop is CASSQGTGTEAFF. CDR3 bases: TGTGCCAGCAGCCAAGGTACAGGGACTGAAGCTTTCTTT.

The V call is TRBV4-1, the J call TRBJ2-7; 11 nucleotides agree with TRBD1. The germline V gene has CDR1 MGHRA and CDR2 YSYEKL. The trim removed 1 base at V and 5 bases at J, leaving 1 base unmatched. The CDR3 length is 14 residues. The CDR3 reads CASSQGTGGHEQYV. CDR3 coding DNA: TGCGCCAGCAGCCAAGGGACAGGGGGCCACGAGCAGTACGTC.

The chain has TRBV7-9 and TRBJ2-3; D may be TRBD1 (5 bases). CDR1 and CDR2 from the germline V gene are SEHNR and FQNEAQ (reference sequence). The CDR3 is 14 residues long. The germline V and J ends were trimmed by 4 bases and 4 bases, with 12 bases remaining between them. The CDR3 bases are TGTGCCAGCAGCTATAGGGGCCCGCCAGATACGCAGTATTTT. Its translation: CASSYRGPPDTQYF.

The gene calls are TRBV2 and TRBJ1-5, with a possible D match to TRBD1 (5 bases). The CDR3 has 13 amino acids. Trimming left V 2 bases short and J 6 bases short, with 8 bases between. Germline CDR1 and CDR2: SNHLY and FYNNEI. CDR3: CASSERGSQPQHF. The CDR3 nucleotides are TGTGCCAGCAGTGAACGGGGGTCTCAGCCCCAGCATTTT.

J is TRBJ1-5 and V is TRBV11-2; a possible D gene is TRBD1 (6 bases). The CDR3 sequence is 15 residues long. Per the germline V gene, CDR1 is SGHAT and CDR2 is FQNNGV. Trimming pared 0 bases from V and 7 bases from J, leaving 13 bases between. In DNA form, the CDR3 reads TGTGCCAGCAGCTTAGATGGGCAGGGACACCAGCCCCAGCATTTT. Its protein product is CASSLDGQGHQPQHF.

The gene calls are TRBV14 and TRBJ1-2; D possibly corresponds to TRBD1 (5 bases). The ends were cut back, 0 bases at V and 7 bases at J, with 9 bases in the middle. Germline values: CDR1 SGHDN, CDR2 FVKESK. The CDR3 runs to 13 residues. The DNA of the CDR3 is TGTGCCAGCAGCCAAGACAGGGTGGGTGGCTACACCTTC. Residues: CASSQDRVGGYTF.

The chain uses TRBV7-2 and TRBJ1-1; possible D gene TRBD1, 5 bases. Trimming stripped 1 base from V and 0 bases from J, with 12 bases between. The CDR3 covers 16 residues. Germline assignment: CDR1 SGHTA and CDR2 FQGNSA. CDR3 DNA sequence: TGTGCCAGCAGCTTAGTCGGGGGAGTAATGAACACTGAAGCTTTCTTT. Translated: CASSLVGGVMNTEAFF.

The chain employs TRBV6-6 and TRBJ1-2, with D perhaps TRBD1 (6 bases). Trimming cost V 10 bases and J 6 bases, with 18 bases left between them. From germline, CDR1 is MNHNY and CDR2 SVGAGI (reference sequence). The CDR3 spans 13 residues. Here the CDR3 reads CATTGFLSNGYTF. CDR3 DNA: TGTGCCACCACAGGGTTTCTGTCGAATGGCTACACCTTC.

V is TRBV7-2 and J is TRBJ1-3, with 7 positions matching TRBD1. CDR3 size: 16 residues. Germline trimming cut 3 bases from V and 0 bases from J; bases unmatched to any gene: 5. Germline-derived CDR1 and CDR2 are SGHTA and FQGNSA. This CDR3 reads CASSFGGTVSGNTIYF. The CDR3 DNA follows: TGTGCCAGCAGCTTCGGTGGGACAGTCTCTGGAAACACCATATATTTT.

The chain has TRBV5-4 and TRBJ2-1; TRBD2 is a possible D gene (6 bases). This CDR3 region has 16 residues. Trimming stripped 1 base from V and 12 bases from J, with 23 bases between. The germline V gene encodes CDR1 SGHNT and CDR2 YYREEE (reference sequence). CDR3 nucleotide sequence: TGTGCCAGCAGCTTGATCGTCCTGGGGGGTAACAGAGTGCAGTTCTTC. Encoded protein: CASSLIVLGGNRVQFF.

The chain uses TRBV7-9 and TRBJ2-3, with 11 bases matching TRBD2. CDR1 is SEHNR, CDR2 FQNEAQ, per germline (reference sequence). Germline trimming cut 2 bases from V and 2 bases from J; bases unmatched to any gene: 12. This CDR3 contains 19 residues. The CDR3 spells CASSLTETGTSGATDTQYF. The CDR3 DNA reads TGTGCCAGCAGCTTAACAGAAACCGGGACTAGCGGAGCCACAGATACGCAGTATTTT.

V gene TRBV2 combines with J gene TRBJ2-1; 9 nucleotides match TRBD2. The junction had 6 bases not matched to a gene; V was cut back by 6 bases and J by 6 bases. This CDR3 region has 14 residues. Germline loops: CDR1 SNHLY, CDR2 FYNNEI. The CDR3 DNA reads as TGTGCCAGCAGACCTAGCGGGAATGTCAATGAGCAGTTCTTC. This sequence encodes CASRPSGNVNEQFF.

The chain links TRBV4-3 to TRBJ2-1; D uncertain. There are 15 residues in the CDR3. Trimming left V 0 bases short and J 2 bases short, with 8 bases between. Germline CDR1 is LGHNA and CDR2 is YSLEER. This chain's CDR3 is CASSQDPTPYNEQFF. Here the CDR3 DNA reads TGCGCCAGCAGCCAAGATCCTACTCCCTACAATGAGCAGTTCTTC.

The V and J genes are TRBV24-1 and TRBJ2-4; 7 bases match TRBD1. V lost 4 bases, J lost 0 bases, and 8 bases stayed unmatched. CDR1 and CDR2 from the germline V gene are KGHDR and SFDVKD. The CDR3 covers 17 residues. The CDR3 sequence is CATSDDDRAVAKNIQYF. In nucleotides, the CDR3 is TGTGCCACCAGTGACGATGACAGGGCGGTAGCCAAAAACATTCAGTACTTC.

The rearrangement links TRBV7-8 to TRBJ2-1; maybe TRBD2 (6 bases). CDR1 is SGHVS, CDR2 FQNEAQ, per germline. V lost 1 base and J 9 bases, leaving 19 bases between the germline ends. The CDR3 spans 16 residues. This CDR3 reads CASSLGAGGVIGEQFF. The CDR3 nucleotides read TGTGCCAGCAGCTTAGGGGCGGGCGGGGTTATCGGTGAGCAGTTCTTC.

The chain carries TRBV27 and TRBJ2-5; unclear D gene. Deletions cut 3 bases from V and 1 base from J, with 9 bases between. The CDR3 has 14 amino acids. CDR1 is MNHEY, CDR2 SMNVEV, per germline (reference sequence). The CDR3 spells CASSLVYSQETQYF. Written as DNA, the CDR3 is TGTGCCAGCAGTTTGGTCTACTCCCAAGAGACCCAGTACTTC.

This clone was found a few times. The genes are TRBV2 and TRBJ1-5; a possible D gene is TRBD1 (6 bases). In germline, CDR1 is SNHLY, CDR2 FYNNEI. Trimming cost V 7 bases and J 5 bases, with 12 bases left between them. The CDR3 contains 13 residues. CDR3 amino acids: CASIPDRYQPQHF. In DNA form, the CDR3 reads TGTGCCAGCATTCCGGACAGATATCAGCCCCAGCATTTT.